This passage covers 5 T cell receptor beta chains from one sample sequenced in a study of shared clonotypes between healthy human individuals. Only in-frame clones appear in the TCRdb table, and some are missing; sequencing was by immunoSEQ multiplex PCR. The sample lists about 600,000 clones, roughly 98% seen once, with 0.3% in the top ten. The naive CD8 fraction comprised CD45RO-negative cells positively selected for CCR7 and excluded terminally differentiated effector memory CD45RA+ cells. The sequenced sample consisted of naive CD8+ T cells sorted from blood. These receptor sequences come from a man aged 30 to 39 in good health.

This chain joins TRBV7-9 and TRBJ2-6; 10 bases are a match to TRBD1. Per germline, CDR1 SEHNR and CDR2 FQNEAQ (reference sequence). The CDR3 is 18 amino acids. After removal of 5 bases from V and 1 base from J, the junction contained 8 bases not matched to a gene. The CDR3 DNA sequence: TGTGCCAGCAGCACCCTGACAGGGGGCGCATCTGGGGCCAACGTCCTGACTTTC. Amino acids: CASSTLTGGASGANVLTF.

CDR3 in amino acids: CASSLLGNSNQPQHF. The DNA of the CDR3 is TGTGCCAGCAGTTTATTAGGGAATAGCAATCAGCCCCAGCATTTT. This rearrangement joins TRBV28 to TRBJ1-5; D call uncertain. Trimming shortened V by 1 base and J by 0 bases, and 7 bases separated the two germline ends. The CDR3 runs to 15 residues. The V gene's germline CDR1 is MDHEN and CDR2 SYDVKM. Complete variable domain (other parts from reference TRBV28 and TRBJ1-5): DVKVTQSSRYLVKRTGEKVFLECVQDMDHENMFWYRQDPGLGLRLIYFSYDVKMKEKGDIPEGYSVSREKKERFSLILESASTNQTSMYLCASSLLGNSNQPQHFGDGTRLSIL.

The chain combines TRBV6-5 with TRBJ1-1; D gene ambiguous. V was shortened by 0 bases and J by 6 bases, with 11 bases between the two germline ends. This CDR3 spans 14 amino acids. Germline loops: CDR1 MNHEY, CDR2 SVGAGI. In DNA, the CDR3 is TGTGCCAGCAGTTACTCCGGTAATTCTCCTGAAGCTTTCTTT. Its translation: CASSYSGNSPEAFF.

The chain recombines TRBV27 with TRBJ2-7; 9 bases map to TRBD2. Germline V gene lookup returns CDR1 MNHEY and CDR2 SMNVEV (reference sequence). This CDR3 contains 15 residues. Trimming cost V 1 base and J 12 bases; bases outside gene matches: 13. This CDR3 reads CASSLWAGALAGLYF. The CDR3 DNA follows: TGTGCCAGCAGTTTATGGGCTGGAGCTCTAGCGGGACTGTACTTC.

V and J are TRBV6-5 and TRBJ1-1; no clear D gene. This CDR3 has 16 amino acids. Trimming stripped 0 bases from V and 1 base from J, with 12 bases between. Germline CDR1 and CDR2: MNHEY and SVGAGI. The CDR3 sequence: CASSYSTKRSNTEAFF. In nucleotides, the CDR3 is TGTGCCAGCAGTTACTCGACGAAACGGTCGAACACTGAAGCTTTCTTT.